This T cell receptor beta chain was documented in a study of blood T cell repertoires in COVID-19. About the research overall: Researchers got acute and convalescent COVID-19 samples from the United States, Italy and Spain. PBMCs, B-cell-depleted T cells, or T cells provided the cDNA or gDNA that made up the material.

Original analysis: Cell counts per sample came from amplifying reference gene primers. Sequenced by immunoSEQ multiplex PCR; TCRdb stores in-frame clones only, minus some. V, J and clone size derive from that table, while D and trimming were established from the DNA sequence. The sample contains about 170,000 clones, roughly 82% of which appear only once. Unmatched junction bases numbered 8, after V lost 7 bases and J lost 8 bases. The CDR3 covers 14 residues. Germline V CDR1 and CDR2: SNHLY, FYNNEI. V and J are TRBV2 and TRBJ1-4, with 9 bases fitting TRBD1. The receptor was derived from a woman in her seventies with acute or convalescent COVID-19. The sample was peripheral blood. The CDR3 reads CASKTGQGSEKLFF. The DNA for the CDR3 is TGTGCCAGCAAGACGGGACAGGGATCGGAAAAACTGTTTTTT.